This T cell receptor beta chain was identified in a study of blood T cell repertoires in COVID-19. On the study more broadly: The samples span acute and convalescent COVID-19 from the United States, Italy and Spain.

Source study methods: The assay estimated nucleated cells by amplifying reference gene primers. The repertoire was sequenced with immunoSEQ multiplex PCR; TCRdb's copy has only in-frame clones and lacks some. Clonal size and the V and J genes are those of that table, whereas D and trimming came from the DNA. The sample has 240,000 or so clones; 70% to 75% are singletons. Trimming shortened V by 3 bases and J by 8 bases, and 13 bases separated the two germline ends. The CDR3 extends over 13 amino acids. Sample: peripheral blood. This chain connects TRBV12-3 or TRBV12-4 to TRBJ1-2, with D possibly TRBD1 on 5 matching bases. The sequence derives from a woman over 75 with acute or convalescent COVID-19. CDR3 protein: CASSFSGPGGYTF. CDR3 DNA: TGTGCCAGCAGTTTTTCAGGGCCTGGCGGCTACACCTTC.